This entry lists 3 T cell receptor beta chains sequenced from one sample in a study of T cells in Graves' hyperthyroidism and ophthalmopathy. Amplification of TCR beta CDR3 regions used RNA as the template. Carried out on the TCR CDR3, a first-round RT-PCR used the HTBI primer set. MiXCR was run by TCRdb on the multiplex PCR reads, yielding one entry per CDR3 protein. The table shows more than 300,000 distinct CDR3 sequences, with around 18% occurring only once. The sample was blood. The receptors stem from a man younger than 35 with Graves' ophthalmopathy.

The rearrangement links TRBV12-3 or TRBV12-4 to TRBJ1-2; 9 bases fit TRBD1. There are 14 residues in the CDR3. The V and J ends lost 5 bases and 7 bases, in that order; junction bases with no gene match: 8. CDR3 in DNA: TGTGCCAGCAGTGGCGGACAGGGGTTGGTTGGCTACACCTTC. It translates to CASSGGQGLVGYTF.

This clonotype has a handful of counts. The chain links TRBV9 to TRBJ2-1, with D maybe TRBD2 (5 bases). V was clipped by 0 bases and J by 3 bases, with 10 bases between them. Looked up from germline, CDR1 is SGDLS and CDR2 is YYNGEE. The CDR3 length is 15 residues. CDR3 in amino acids: CASSVGVGVYNEQFF. The CDR3 nucleotides read TGTGCCAGCAGCGTAGGAGTCGGGGTCTACAATGAGCAGTTCTTC.

This clonotype was observed a handful of times. The rearrangement links TRBV12-3 or TRBV12-4 to TRBJ2-2; 10 bases match TRBD1. The CDR3 runs to 14 residues. V shed 5 bases and J 6 bases; nucleotides not matched to a gene: 3. CDR3 sequence reads: CASSGDRGPGELFF. DNA for the CDR3: TGTGCCAGCAGTGGGGACAGGGGCCCCGGGGAGCTGTTTTTT.